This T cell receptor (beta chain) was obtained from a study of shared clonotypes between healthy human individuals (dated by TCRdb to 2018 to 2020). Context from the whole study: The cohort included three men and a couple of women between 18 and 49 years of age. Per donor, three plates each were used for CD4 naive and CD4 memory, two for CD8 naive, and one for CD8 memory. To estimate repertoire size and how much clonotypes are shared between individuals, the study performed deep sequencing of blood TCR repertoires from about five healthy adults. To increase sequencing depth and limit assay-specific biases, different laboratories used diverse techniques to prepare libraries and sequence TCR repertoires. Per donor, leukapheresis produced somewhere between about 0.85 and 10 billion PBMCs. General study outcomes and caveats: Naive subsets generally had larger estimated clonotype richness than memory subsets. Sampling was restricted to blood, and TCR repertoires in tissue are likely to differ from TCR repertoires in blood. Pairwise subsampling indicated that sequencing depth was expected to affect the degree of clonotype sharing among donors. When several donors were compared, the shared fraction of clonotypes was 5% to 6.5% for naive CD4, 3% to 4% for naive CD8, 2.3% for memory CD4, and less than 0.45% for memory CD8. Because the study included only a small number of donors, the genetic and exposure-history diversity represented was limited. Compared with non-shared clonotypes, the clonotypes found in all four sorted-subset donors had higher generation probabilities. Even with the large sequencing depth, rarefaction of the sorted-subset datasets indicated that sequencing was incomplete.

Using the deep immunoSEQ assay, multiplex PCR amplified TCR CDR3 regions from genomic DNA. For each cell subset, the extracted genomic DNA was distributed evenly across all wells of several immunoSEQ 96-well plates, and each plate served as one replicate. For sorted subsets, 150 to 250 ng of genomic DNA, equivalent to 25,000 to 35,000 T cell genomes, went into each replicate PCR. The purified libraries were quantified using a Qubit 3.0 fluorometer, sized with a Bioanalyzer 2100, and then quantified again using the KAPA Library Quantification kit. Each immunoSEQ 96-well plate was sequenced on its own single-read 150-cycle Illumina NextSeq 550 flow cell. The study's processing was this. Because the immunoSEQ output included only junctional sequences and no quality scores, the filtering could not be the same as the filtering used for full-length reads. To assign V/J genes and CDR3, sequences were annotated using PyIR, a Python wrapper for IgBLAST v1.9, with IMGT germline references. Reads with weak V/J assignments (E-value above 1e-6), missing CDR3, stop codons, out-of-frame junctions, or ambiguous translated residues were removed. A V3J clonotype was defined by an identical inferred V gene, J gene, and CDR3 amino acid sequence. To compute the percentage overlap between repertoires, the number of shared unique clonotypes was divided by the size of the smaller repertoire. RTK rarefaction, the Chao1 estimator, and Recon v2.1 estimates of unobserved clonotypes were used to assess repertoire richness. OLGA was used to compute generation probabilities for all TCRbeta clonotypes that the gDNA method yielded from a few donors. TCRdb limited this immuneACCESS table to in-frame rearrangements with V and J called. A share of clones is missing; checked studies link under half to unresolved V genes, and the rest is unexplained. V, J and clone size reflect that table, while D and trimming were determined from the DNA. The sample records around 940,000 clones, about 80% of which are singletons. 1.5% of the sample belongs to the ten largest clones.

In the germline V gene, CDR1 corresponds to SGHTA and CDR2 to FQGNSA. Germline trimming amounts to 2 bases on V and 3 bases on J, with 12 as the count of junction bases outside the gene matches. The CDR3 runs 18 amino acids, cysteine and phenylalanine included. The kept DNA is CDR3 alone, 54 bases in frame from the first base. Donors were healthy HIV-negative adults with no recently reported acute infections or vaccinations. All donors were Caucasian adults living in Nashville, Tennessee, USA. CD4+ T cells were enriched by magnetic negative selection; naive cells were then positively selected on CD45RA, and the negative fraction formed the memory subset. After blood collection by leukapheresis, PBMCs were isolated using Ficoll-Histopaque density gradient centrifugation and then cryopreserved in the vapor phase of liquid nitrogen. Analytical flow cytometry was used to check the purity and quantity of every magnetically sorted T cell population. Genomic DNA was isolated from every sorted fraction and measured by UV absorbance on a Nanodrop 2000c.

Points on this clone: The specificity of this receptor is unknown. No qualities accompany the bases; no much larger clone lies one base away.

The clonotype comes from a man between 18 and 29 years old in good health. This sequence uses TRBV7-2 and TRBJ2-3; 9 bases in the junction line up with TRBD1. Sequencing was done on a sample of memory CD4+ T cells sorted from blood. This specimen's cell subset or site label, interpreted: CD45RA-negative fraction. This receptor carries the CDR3 CASSLTNRGRSGTDTQYF. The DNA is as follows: TGTGCCAGCAGCTTAACTAACAGGGGGCGGAGTGGAACAGATACGCAGTATTTT.